This T cell receptor beta chain is drawn from a study of Ad26.COV2.S vaccination and SARS-CoV-2 variants. Deletions cut 7 bases from V and 0 bases from J, with 16 bases between. This CDR3 contains 16 residues. In germline, CDR1 is MDHEN, CDR2 SYDVKM. This clone was recorded only once. The repertoire was sequenced with immunoSEQ multiplex PCR; TCRdb's copy has only in-frame clones and lacks some. The profile shows about 350,000 clones, 88% of them singletons. Treatment here: some 20 received Ad26.COV2.S at low or high dose, single or two shots; 5 received placebo; per-sample allocation not given. Sample collection was performed on day 63 after the first vaccine or placebo injection.

The chain combines TRBV28 with TRBJ1-3, with D maybe TRBD1 (5 bases). This specimen was peripheral blood, taken in a trial of Ad26.COV2.S vaccine versus placebo. This sequence originates from a person between 18 and 65 years old who received the Ad26.COV2.S COVID-19 vaccine or a placebo. As DNA, the CDR3 is TGTGCCAGCACGGGACGGCGGCTAACCTCTGGAAACACCATATATTTT. This gives the protein CASTGRRLTSGNTIYF.